The next 16 T cell receptor beta chains were all read from a single sample in a study of T cells in Graves' hyperthyroidism and ophthalmopathy. Researchers amplified the TCR beta CDR3 regions from RNA transcripts. The primer set for the first-round RT-PCR of the TCR CDR3 was HTBI. TCRdb re-analysed the multiplex PCR reads in MiXCR, keeping a single row per CDR3 protein. The data hold 500,000 to 600,000 distinct CDR3 sequences, with approximately 20% observed a single time. The material sequenced was blood. These receptors originate from a man aged 40-49 years with Graves' ophthalmopathy.

This chain joins TRBV7-8 and TRBJ2-2, with D hard to call. The germline V gene has CDR1 SGHVS and CDR2 FQNEAQ. The CDR3 has 13 residues. Trimming took 5 bases from V and 2 from J, leaving 6 bases between them. The CDR3 protein is CASSGYNTGELFF. The CDR3 nucleotides read TGTGCCAGCAGCGGATATAACACCGGGGAGCTGTTTTTT.

The genes are TRBV27 and TRBJ2-3; perhaps TRBD2 as D (6 bases). V lost 7 bases, J lost 10 bases, and 12 bases lay in between. This CDR3 has 11 amino acids. Germline V CDR1 and CDR2: MNHEY, SMNVEV (reference sequence). The CDR3 sequence is CASTLGEAQYF. CDR3 nucleotides: TGTGCCAGCACCTTGGGGGAGGCGCAGTATTTT.

The chain combines TRBV10-3 with TRBJ1-1, with TRBD1 matching 12 bases. The CDR3 spans 14 residues. Losses at the gene ends were 10 bases for V and 5 bases for J; bases not matched to a gene: 8. Germline CDR1 and CDR2: ENHRY and SYGVKD. DNA for the CDR3: TGTGCCACGACGGGACAGGGGGCTAGGACTGAAGCTTTCTTT. This sequence encodes CATTGQGARTEAFF.

The rearrangement links TRBV6-2 or TRBV6-3 to TRBJ2-4, with TRBD2 matching over 8 bases. The CDR3 covers 15 residues. The germline V gene has CDR1 MNHEY and CDR2 SVGEGT. V was pared by 4 bases and J by 6 bases, with 8 bases of the junction left unmatched. The CDR3 protein is CASSFIAGTRNIQYF. The CDR3 bases are TGTGCCAGCAGTTTTATAGCCGGGACTAGAAACATTCAGTACTTC.

Of note for this clonotype: Mismatch with germline at one junction end may stem from a read error. The V and J genes are TRBV20-1 and TRBJ2-4, with 11 bases identical to TRBD2. In germline, CDR1 is DFQATT, CDR2 SNEGSKA (reference sequence). This CDR3 region has 19 residues. DNA of the CDR3: TGCAGTGCTGACCTGTGGGGATCCGGGACTAGCGGAGCCAAAAACATCCAGTACTTC. Its protein product is CSADLWGSGTSGAKNIQYF.

In this sample, this clonotype turned up once. This may come from a read error, since a much larger clone is one base off. The CDR3 here is CVSSVGGPLHF. The CDR3 DNA is TGTGTCAGCAGTGTAGGCGGACCCCTCCACTTT. The V call is TRBV25-1, the J call TRBJ1-6; no firm D call. This CDR3 contains 11 residues. Per the germline V gene, CDR1 is MGHDK and CDR2 is SYGVNS.

This clonotype was recorded at least ten times. The chain couples TRBV7-3 to TRBJ2-1, with TRBD2 identical over 8 bases. From germline, CDR1 is SGHTA and CDR2 FQGTGA. V lost 2 bases, J lost 7 bases, and 13 bases stayed unmatched. The CDR3 has 17 residues. The CDR3 DNA sequence: TGTGCCAGCAGCTTAGGGCCAGCGGGGGCCGGGGGGAATGAGCAGTTCTTC. Residues: CASSLGPAGAGGNEQFF.

The chain couples TRBV20-1 to TRBJ2-7; D is perhaps TRBD2 (6 bases). CDR1 is DFQATT, CDR2 SNEGSKA, per germline (reference sequence). V was trimmed by 0 bases and J by 6 bases, leaving 12 bases between them. The CDR3 runs 13 residues. In nucleotides, the CDR3 is TGCAGTGCTAGAGAGGGGGGAGTCTCCGAGCAGTACTTC. Its protein product is CSAREGGVSEQYF.

The chain couples TRBV6-2 or TRBV6-3 to TRBJ1-6, with TRBD1 matching 7 bases. Germline trimming cut 10 bases from V and 6 bases from J; bases unmatched to any gene: 9. Germline V gives CDR1 MNHEY, CDR2 SVGEGT. CDR3 length: 14 residues. Here the CDR3 reads CANSLTGINSPLHF. In nucleotides, the CDR3 is TGTGCCAACTCTTTGACAGGGATTAATTCACCCCTCCACTTT.

This clonotype was observed many times. The rearrangement uses TRBV7-3 and TRBJ2-2; D not certain. In germline, CDR1 is SGHTA, CDR2 FQGTGA. The CDR3 has 15 amino acids. V lost 2 bases to trimming and J lost 0 bases, with 7 bases between them. Written as DNA, the CDR3 is TGTGCCAGCAGCTTAGGGCCCCCGAACACCGGGGAGCTGTTTTTT. Translating gives CASSLGPPNTGELFF.

This clonotype came up once. A read error may explain this, as a much larger clone is one base away. The chain links TRBV5-1 to TRBJ2-3; TRBD1 is a possible D gene (6 bases). CDR1 and CDR2 (germline): SGHRS, YFSETQ. This CDR3 region has 14 residues. Trimming left V 4 bases short and J 2 bases short, with 11 bases between. The CDR3 loop reads CASSPGQLTDTQYF. CDR3 DNA: TGCGCCAGCAGCCCCGGACAGCTCACAGATACGCAGTATTTT.

This clonotype was recorded a few times. The J gene is TRBJ1-4, the V gene TRBV19; D ambiguous. The CDR3 extends over 17 amino acids. Deletions cut 10 bases from V and 0 bases from J, with 21 bases between. The germline V gene has CDR1 LNHDA and CDR2 SQIVND (reference sequence). The CDR3 reads CATYPRTAGATNEKLFF. CDR3 nucleotides: TGTGCCACCTACCCCAGGACGGCTGGGGCAACTAATGAAAAACTGTTTTTT.

A few counts support this clonotype. V usage is TRBV13 and J usage is TRBJ2-5; TRBD2 agrees at 8 bases. Germline CDR1 reads PRHDT; CDR2 reads FYEKMQ (reference sequence). This CDR3 is built from 15 residues. Unmatched junction bases numbered 5, after V lost 4 bases and J lost 1 base. This CDR3 is CASSSGLGVQETQYF. The CDR3 DNA reads TGTGCCAGCAGCTCGGGACTAGGGGTCCAAGAGACCCAGTACTTC.

The sample holds a few counts of this clonotype. This chain uses TRBV3-1 with TRBJ2-4; either TRBD1 or TRBD2 may fit D (6 bases each). The V end was cut by 1 base, the J end by 8 bases, with 27 bases between. CDR1 and CDR2 from the germline V gene are LGHDT and YNNKEL (reference sequence). CDR3 length: 19 amino acids. CDR3 sequence: CASSQAVGGIAASRHIQYF. CDR3 coding DNA: TGTGCCAGCAGCCAAGCCGTAGGGGGAATAGCGGCCAGCAGGCACATTCAGTACTTC.

A note on this clonotype: A read error may account for a junction end that differs from germline. The rearrangement uses TRBV29-1 and TRBJ2-3; possibly TRBD1 for D (6 bases). CDR1 is SQVTM, CDR2 ANQGSEA, per germline. CDR3 length: 15 amino acids. CDR3: CSVELGTSSTYTQYF. In DNA, the CDR3 is TGCAGCGTTGAATTGGGGACATCTAGCACATATACGCAGTATTTT.

This clonotype was observed once. The rearrangement links TRBV12-3 or TRBV12-4 to TRBJ1-5; D is undetermined. The CDR3 runs 14 residues. The germline V and J ends were trimmed by 5 bases and 6 bases, with 14 bases remaining between them. The CDR3 DNA sequence: TGTGCCAGCAGTGAAGCTGCGGAGGTTCAGCCCCAGCATTTT. As protein: CASSEAAEVQPQHF.